A selection of T cell receptor beta chains follows, all from one sample in a study of cytomegalovirus exposure and HLA in healthy donors. The repertoire was sequenced with immunoSEQ multiplex PCR; TCRdb's copy has only in-frame clones and lacks some. The sample lists 150,000 to 170,000 clones; 60% to 85% were seen once. The sample consisted of PBMCs. These receptors originate from a woman between 40 and 50 years old in good health and CMV-seronegative. CDR3s include the opening cysteine and the closing phenylalanine or tryptophan. D genes are given only for firm matches. Size is omitted from some rows. Given values are once, few, many or a class for expanded clones.

-	TRBV30	-	TRBJ1-6	CAWEGAGDFSPLHF	TGTGCCTGGGAAGGGGCAGGGGATTTTTCACCCCTCCACTTT
few	TRBV11-2	-	TRBJ2-7	CASSSYSSYEQYF	TGTGCCAGCAGCTCCTACAGCTCCTACGAGCAGTACTTC
-	TRBV10-3	-	TRBJ2-5	CAISESGRVQETQYF	TGTGCCATCAGTGAGTCTGGCAGGGTCCAAGAGACCCAGTACTTC
-	TRBV11-3	-	TRBJ1-1	CASSFSGSNTEAFF	TGTGCCAGCAGCTTTTCAGGGTCCAACACTGAAGCTTTCTTT
once	TRBV6-5	TRBD2	TRBJ2-7	CASSLAGGYEQYF	TGTGCCAGCAGTTTGGCGGGAGGCTACGAGCAGTACTTC
-	TRBV5-1	TRBD1	TRBJ2-5	CASSFSTGTQETQYF	TGCGCCAGCAGCTTCTCGACAGGGACCCAAGAGACCCAGTACTTC
-	TRBV7-8	-	TRBJ1-6	CASSLVSVSSYNSPLHF	TGTGCCAGCAGCTTAGTGTCCGTGAGCTCCTATAATTCACCCCTCCACTTT
-	TRBV7-8	-	TRBJ2-5	CASSPRQFGETQYF	TGTGCCAGCAGCCCTCGACAGTTTGGGGAGACCCAGTACTTC
-	TRBV18	-	TRBJ2-7	CASSPDRQSYEQYF	TGTGCCAGCTCACCAGACAGGCAGTCCTACGAGCAGTACTTC
-	TRBV5-1	TRBD1	TRBJ2-7	CASSQGQEGHEQYF	TGCGCCAGCAGCCAGGGACAGGAAGGCCACGAGCAGTACTTC
-	TRBV5-4	-	TRBJ2-7	CASSFGQRAYEQYF	TGTGCCAGCAGCTTTGGTCAGCGGGCATACGAGCAGTACTTC
-	TRBV5-1	TRBD1	TRBJ2-1	CASSPGTGGNDEQFF	TGCGCCAGCAGCCCGGGGACAGGGGGCAACGATGAGCAGTTCTTC
-	TRBV6-6	-	TRBJ2-7	CASKETGSYEQYF	TGTGCCAGCAAGGAGACAGGCTCCTACGAGCAGTACTTC
-	TRBV10-3	TRBD2	TRBJ2-3	CAIRAGGRDTQYF	TGTGCCATCAGAGCGGGGGGTAGGGATACGCAGTATTTT
-	TRBV30	-	TRBJ1-2	CAWGASGDGYGYTF	TGTGCCTGGGGGGCCTCGGGGGATGGCTATGGCTACACCTTC
-	TRBV7-9	-	TRBJ2-5	CASRPRQGRVQETQYF	TGTGCCAGCAGACCCCGCCAGGGTAGGGTCCAAGAGACCCAGTACTTC
few	TRBV5-6	TRBD1	TRBJ1-1	CASRQQGETEAFF	TGTGCCAGCAGACAACAGGGGGAGACTGAAGCTTTCTTT
-	TRBV11-3	-	TRBJ1-1	CASSLAGDTEAFF	TGTGCCAGCAGCTTAGCGGGGGACACTGAAGCTTTCTTT
-	TRBV5-1	-	TRBJ2-7	CASSLLTDPSEQYF	TGCGCCAGCAGCTTGTTAACAGACCCGTCCGAGCAGTACTTC
-	TRBV13	TRBD1	TRBJ2-1	CASSGDRTGVDNEQFF	TGTGCCAGCAGCGGGGACCGGACAGGGGTTGACAATGAGCAGTTCTTC
-	TRBV5-6	TRBD2	TRBJ2-1	CASSLALAGVSSYNEQFF	TGTGCCAGCAGCTTGGCGCTAGCGGGAGTTAGCTCCTACAATGAGCAGTTCTTC
-	TRBV4-1	-	TRBJ1-2	CASSLDSSRNYGYTF	TGCGCCAGCAGCCTAGACAGTTCCCGCAACTATGGCTACACCTTC
-	TRBV30	TRBD2	TRBJ2-1	CAWSTKKGLAYNEQFF	TGTGCCTGGAGTACGAAAAAGGGACTAGCGTACAATGAGCAGTTCTTC
-	TRBV28	-	TRBJ1-6	CASTTGTYNSPLHF	TGTGCCAGCACAACAGGCACCTATAATTCACCCCTCCACTTT